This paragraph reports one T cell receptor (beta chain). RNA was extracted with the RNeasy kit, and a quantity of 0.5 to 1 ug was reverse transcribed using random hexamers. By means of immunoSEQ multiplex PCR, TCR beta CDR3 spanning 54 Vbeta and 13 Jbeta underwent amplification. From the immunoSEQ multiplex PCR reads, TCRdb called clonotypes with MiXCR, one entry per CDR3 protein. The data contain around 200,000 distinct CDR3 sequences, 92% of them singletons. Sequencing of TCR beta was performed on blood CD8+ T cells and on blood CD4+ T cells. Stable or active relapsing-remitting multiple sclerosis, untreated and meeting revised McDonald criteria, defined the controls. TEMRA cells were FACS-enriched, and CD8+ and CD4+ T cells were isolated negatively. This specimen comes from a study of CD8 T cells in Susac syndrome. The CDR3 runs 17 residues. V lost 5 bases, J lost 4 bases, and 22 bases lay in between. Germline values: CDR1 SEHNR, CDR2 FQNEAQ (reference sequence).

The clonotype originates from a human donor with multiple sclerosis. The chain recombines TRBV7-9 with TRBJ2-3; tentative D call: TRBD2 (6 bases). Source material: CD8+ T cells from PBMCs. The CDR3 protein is CASSTPDLASVPDTQYF. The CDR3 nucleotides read TGTGCCAGCAGCACACCCGACCTAGCGTCGGTCCCAGATACGCAGTATTTT.